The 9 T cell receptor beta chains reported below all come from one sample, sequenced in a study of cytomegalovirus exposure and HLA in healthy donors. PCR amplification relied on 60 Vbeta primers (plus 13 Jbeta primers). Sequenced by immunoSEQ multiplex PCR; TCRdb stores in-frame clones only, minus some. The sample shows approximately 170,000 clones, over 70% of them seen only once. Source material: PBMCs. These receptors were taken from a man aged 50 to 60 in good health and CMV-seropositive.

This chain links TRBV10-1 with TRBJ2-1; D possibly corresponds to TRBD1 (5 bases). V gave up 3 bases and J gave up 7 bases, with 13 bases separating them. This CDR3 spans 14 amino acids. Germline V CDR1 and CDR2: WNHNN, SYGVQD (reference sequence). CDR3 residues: CASSDGRAVNEQFF. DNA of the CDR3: TGCGCCAGCAGTGACGGCAGGGCCGTGAATGAGCAGTTCTTC.

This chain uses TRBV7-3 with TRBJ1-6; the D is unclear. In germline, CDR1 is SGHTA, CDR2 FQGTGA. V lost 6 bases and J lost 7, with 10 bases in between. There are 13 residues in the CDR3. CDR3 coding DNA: TGTGCCAGCAGTCAACAGAAAAATTCACCCCTCCACTTT. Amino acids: CASSQQKNSPLHF.

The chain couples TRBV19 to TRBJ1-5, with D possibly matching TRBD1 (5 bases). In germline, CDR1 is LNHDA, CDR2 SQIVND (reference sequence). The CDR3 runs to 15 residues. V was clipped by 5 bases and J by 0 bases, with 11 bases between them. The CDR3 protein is CASSWAGDSNQPQHF. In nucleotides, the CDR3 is TGTGCCAGTAGTTGGGCGGGGGATAGCAATCAGCCCCAGCATTTT.

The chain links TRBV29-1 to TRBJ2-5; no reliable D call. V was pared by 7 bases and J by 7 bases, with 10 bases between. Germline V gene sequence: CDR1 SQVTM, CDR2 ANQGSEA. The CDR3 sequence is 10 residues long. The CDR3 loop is CSGASGTQYF. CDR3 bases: TGCAGCGGGGCCTCAGGGACCCAGTACTTC.

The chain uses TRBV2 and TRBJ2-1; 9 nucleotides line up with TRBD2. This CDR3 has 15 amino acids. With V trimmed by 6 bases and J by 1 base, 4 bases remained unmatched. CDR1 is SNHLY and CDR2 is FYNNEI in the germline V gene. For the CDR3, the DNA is TGTGCCAGCAGGGTAGCGGGGGCATCCTACAATGAGCAGTTCTTC. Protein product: CASRVAGASYNEQFF.

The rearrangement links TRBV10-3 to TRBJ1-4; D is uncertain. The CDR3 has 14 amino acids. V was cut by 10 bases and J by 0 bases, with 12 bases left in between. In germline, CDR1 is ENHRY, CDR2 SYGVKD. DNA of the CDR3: TGTGCCAACGACTACAGTGCAACTAATGAAAAACTGTTTTTT. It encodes CANDYSATNEKLFF.

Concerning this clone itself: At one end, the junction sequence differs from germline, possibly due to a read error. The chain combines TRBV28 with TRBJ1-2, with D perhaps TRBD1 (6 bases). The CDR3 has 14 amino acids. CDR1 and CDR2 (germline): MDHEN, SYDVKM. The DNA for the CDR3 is TGTGCCAGCAGCGAGACCACACCGCGCAGGGGCTACACTTTC. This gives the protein CASSETTPRRGYTF.

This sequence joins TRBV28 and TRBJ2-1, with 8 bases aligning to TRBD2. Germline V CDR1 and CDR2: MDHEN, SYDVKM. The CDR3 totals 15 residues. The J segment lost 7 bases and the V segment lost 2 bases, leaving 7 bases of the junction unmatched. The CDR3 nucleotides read TGTGCCAGCAGTTTACTAGCCGGGGGGGGAAATGAGCAGTTCTTC. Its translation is CASSLLAGGGNEQFF.

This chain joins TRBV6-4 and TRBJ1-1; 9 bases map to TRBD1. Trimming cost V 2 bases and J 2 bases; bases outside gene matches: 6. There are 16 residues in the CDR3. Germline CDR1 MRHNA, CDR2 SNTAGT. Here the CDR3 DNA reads TGTGCCAGCAGTGACCCCCGGACAGGGGCCAACACTGAAGCTTTCTTT. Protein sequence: CASSDPRTGANTEAFF.